The following is a TCR beta chain sequence with its context. Its antigen remains unknown. This sample was taken from a study of a mutant IDH1 vaccine in newly diagnosed glioma. On the study more broadly: Patients were started on vaccination 4-6 weeks after radiotherapy alone, or with temozolomide cycles.

In germline, CDR1 is MRHNA, CDR2 SNTAGT. Trimming shortened V by 5 bases and J by 3 bases, and 13 bases separated the two germline ends. The CDR3 runs 14 residues. Sequenced by immunoSEQ multiplex PCR; TCRdb stores in-frame clones only, minus some. The table includes about 50,000 clones, 80% to 85% detected once. Time point described: week 35, safety follow-up. Each dose of the vaccine consisted of 300 ug of mutant IDH1 20-mer peptide, with topical imiquimod. The specimen was PBMCs, collected from a glioma patient whose treatment included an IDH1 peptide vaccine. The chain has TRBV6-4 and TRBJ2-5; a weak D match, TRBD1 (5 bases). This clonotype was obtained from a woman between 18 and 29 years old with glioma. CDR3 region: CASSRTFTEETQYF. The DNA for the CDR3 is TGTGCCAGCAGTAGGACATTCACGGAAGAGACCCAGTACTTC.